This entry describes one T cell receptor beta chain. This record comes from a study of shared clonotypes between healthy human individuals. Assay: immunoSEQ multiplex PCR; the TCRdb copy retains only in-frame clones and omits some. This sample has roughly 500,000 clones, with 70% to 85% found just once. Trimming stripped 4 bases from V and 11 bases from J, with 14 bases between. The CDR3 has 12 residues. In germline, CDR1 is PRHDT, CDR2 FYEKMQ (reference sequence). What was sequenced was PBMCs. The J gene is TRBJ1-1, the V gene TRBV13; D is ambiguous. The sequence came from a woman between 40 and 55 years old in good health. Some clones in this sample may be carry-over from other donors' samples. The CDR3 DNA reads TGTGCCAGCAGCTCCTGGACCGACTGGGCTTTCTTT. Its translation: CASSSWTDWAFF.